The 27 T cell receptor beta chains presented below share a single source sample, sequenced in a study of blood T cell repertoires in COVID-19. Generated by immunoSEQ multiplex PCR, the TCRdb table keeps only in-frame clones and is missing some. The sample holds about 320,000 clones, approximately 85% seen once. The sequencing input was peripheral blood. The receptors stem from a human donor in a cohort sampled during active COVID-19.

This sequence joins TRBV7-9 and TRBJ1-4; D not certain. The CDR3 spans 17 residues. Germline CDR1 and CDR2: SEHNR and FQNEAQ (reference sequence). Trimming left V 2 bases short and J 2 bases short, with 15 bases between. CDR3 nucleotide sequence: TGTGCCAGCAGCTTATTTGAGGAGTCGAGGACTAATGAAAAACTGTTTTTT. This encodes CASSLFEESRTNEKLFF.

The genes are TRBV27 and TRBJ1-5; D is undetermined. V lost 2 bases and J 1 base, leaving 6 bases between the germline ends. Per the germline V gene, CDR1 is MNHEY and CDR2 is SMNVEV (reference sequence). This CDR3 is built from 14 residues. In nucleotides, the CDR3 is TGTGCCAGCAGTTTAGCCAGAAGCAATCAGCCCCAGCATTTT. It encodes CASSLARSNQPQHF.

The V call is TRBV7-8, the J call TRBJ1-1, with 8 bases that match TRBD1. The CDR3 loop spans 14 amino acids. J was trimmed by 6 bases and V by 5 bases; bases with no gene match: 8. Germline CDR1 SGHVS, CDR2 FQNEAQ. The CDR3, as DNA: TGTGCCAGCAGCCATCCAGGGGGCCCATCTGAAGCTTTCTTT. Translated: CASSHPGGPSEAFF.

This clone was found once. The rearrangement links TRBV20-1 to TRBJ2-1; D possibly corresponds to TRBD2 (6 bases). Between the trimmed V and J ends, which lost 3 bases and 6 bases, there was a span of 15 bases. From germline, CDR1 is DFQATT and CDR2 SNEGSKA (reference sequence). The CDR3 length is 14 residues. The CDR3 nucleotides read TGCAGTGCTAGTCCCGGGGGACCTACCAATGAGCAGTTCTTC. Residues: CSASPGGPTNEQFF.

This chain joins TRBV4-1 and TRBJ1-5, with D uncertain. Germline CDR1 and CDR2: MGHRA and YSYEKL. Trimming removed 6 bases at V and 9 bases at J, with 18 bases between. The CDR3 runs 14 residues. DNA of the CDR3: TGCGCCAGCAGTCCGAGGGAGTCAGGCTGGCCCCAGCATTTT. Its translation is CASSPRESGWPQHF.

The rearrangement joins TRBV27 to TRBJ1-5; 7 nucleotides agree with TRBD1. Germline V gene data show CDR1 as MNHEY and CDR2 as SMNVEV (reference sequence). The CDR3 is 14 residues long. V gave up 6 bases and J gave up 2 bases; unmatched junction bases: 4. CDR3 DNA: TGTGCCAGCAGCAGGGGGACTGGCAATCAGCCCCAGCATTTT. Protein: CASSRGTGNQPQHF.

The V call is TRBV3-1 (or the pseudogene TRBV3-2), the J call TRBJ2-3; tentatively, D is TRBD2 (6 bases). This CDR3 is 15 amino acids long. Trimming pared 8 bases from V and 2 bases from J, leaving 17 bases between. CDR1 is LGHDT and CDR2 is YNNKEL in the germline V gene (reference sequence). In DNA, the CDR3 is TGTGCCAGCCGCGGGGCCAGACACTACACAGATACGCAGTATTTT. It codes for CASRGARHYTDTQYF.

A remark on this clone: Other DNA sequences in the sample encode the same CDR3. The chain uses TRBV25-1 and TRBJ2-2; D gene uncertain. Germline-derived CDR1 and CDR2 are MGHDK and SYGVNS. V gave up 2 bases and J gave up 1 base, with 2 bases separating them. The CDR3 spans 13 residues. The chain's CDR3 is CASSEQNTGELFF. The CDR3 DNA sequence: TGTGCCAGCAGTGAACAGAACACCGGGGAGCTGTTTTTT.

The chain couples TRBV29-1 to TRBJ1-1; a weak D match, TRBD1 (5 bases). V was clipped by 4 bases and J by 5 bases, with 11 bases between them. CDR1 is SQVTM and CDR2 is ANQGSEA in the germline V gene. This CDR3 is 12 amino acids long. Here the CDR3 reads CSVARGYTEAFF. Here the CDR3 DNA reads TGCAGCGTTGCCCGGGGGTATACTGAAGCTTTCTTT.

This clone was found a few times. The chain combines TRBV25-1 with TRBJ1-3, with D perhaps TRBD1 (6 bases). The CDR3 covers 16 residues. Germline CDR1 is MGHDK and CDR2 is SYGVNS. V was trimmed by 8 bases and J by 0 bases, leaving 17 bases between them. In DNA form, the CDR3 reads TGTGCCAGCTCTCTCCAGACCAGGGGCTCTGGAAACACCATATATTTT. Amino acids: CASSLQTRGSGNTIYF. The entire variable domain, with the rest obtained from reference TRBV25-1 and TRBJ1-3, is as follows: EADIYQTPRYLVIGTGKKITLECSQTMGHDKMYWYQQDPGMELHLIHYSYGVNSTEKGDLSSESTVSRIRTEHFPLTLESARPSHTSQYLCASSLQTRGSGNTIYFGEGSWLTVV.

The CDR3: CASSLTDRVNTEAFF. CDR3 nucleotides: TGCGCCAGCAGCTTAACGGACAGGGTGAACACTGAAGCTTTCTTT. The chain joins TRBV5-1 to TRBJ1-1; 8 positions match TRBD1. With 2 bases clipped from V and 0 bases from J, the junction kept 3 bases outside the gene matches. CDR1 is SGHRS, CDR2 YFSETQ, per germline. The CDR3 totals 15 residues.

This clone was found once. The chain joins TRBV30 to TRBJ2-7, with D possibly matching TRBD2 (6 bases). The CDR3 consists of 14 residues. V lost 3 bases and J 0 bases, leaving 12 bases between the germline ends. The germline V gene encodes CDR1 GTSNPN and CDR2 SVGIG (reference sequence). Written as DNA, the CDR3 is TGTGCCTGGAGAAATACCGGGAGCTCCTACGAGCAGTACTTC. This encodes CAWRNTGSSYEQYF.

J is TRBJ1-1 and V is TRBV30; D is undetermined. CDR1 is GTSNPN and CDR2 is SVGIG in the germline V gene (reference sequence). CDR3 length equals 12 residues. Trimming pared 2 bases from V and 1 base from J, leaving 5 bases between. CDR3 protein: CAWSPWNTEAFF. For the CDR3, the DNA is TGTGCCTGGAGTCCATGGAACACTGAAGCTTTCTTT.

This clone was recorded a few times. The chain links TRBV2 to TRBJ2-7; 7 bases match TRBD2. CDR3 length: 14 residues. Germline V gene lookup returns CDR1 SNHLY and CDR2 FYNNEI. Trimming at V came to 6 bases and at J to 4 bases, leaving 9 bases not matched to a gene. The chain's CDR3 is CASSSGTTSYEQYF. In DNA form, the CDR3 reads TGTGCCAGCAGCTCCGGGACTACAAGTTACGAGCAGTACTTC.

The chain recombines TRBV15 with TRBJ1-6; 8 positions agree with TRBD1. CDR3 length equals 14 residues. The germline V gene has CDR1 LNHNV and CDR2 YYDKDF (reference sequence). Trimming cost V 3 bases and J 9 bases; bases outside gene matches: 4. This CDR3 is CATSSWTGSSPLHF. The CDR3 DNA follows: TGTGCCACCAGCAGTTGGACAGGGAGTTCACCCCTCCACTTT. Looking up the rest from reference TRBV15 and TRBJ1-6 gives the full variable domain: DAMVIQNPRYQVTQFGKPVTLSCSQTLNHNVMYWYQQKSSQAPKLLFHYYDKDFNNEADTPDNFQSRRPNTSFCFLDIRSPGLGDTAMYLCATSSWTGSSPLHFGNGTRLTVT.

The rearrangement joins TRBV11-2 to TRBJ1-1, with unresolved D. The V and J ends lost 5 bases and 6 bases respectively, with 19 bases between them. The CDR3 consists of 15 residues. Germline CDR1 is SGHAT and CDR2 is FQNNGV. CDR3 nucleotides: TGTGCCAGCAGCCCTACCGAGGGCGGTTTCTCTGAAGCTTTCTTT. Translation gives CASSPTEGGFSEAFF.

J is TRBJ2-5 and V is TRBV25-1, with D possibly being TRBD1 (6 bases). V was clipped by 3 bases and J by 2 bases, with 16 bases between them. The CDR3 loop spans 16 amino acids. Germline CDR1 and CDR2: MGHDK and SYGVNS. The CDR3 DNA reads TGTGCCAGCAGTGAGGGGACATACACAATACAAGAGACCCAGTACTTC. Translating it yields CASSEGTYTIQETQYF.

The CDR3 spells CASSLGTAGAYNEQFF. CDR3 DNA: TGTGCCAGCAGCTTAGGGACGGCAGGGGCGTACAATGAGCAGTTCTTC. The V and J genes are TRBV7-3 and TRBJ2-1, with a tentative D call TRBD1 (6 bases). The CDR3 runs 16 residues. Trimming stripped 2 bases from V and 4 bases from J, with 15 bases between. Germline CDR1 SGHTA, CDR2 FQGTGA. The variable domain in full, completed from reference TRBV7-3 and TRBJ2-1, reads GAGVSQTPSNKVTEKGKYVELRCDPISGHTALYWYRQSLGQGPEFLIYFQGTGAADDSGLPNDRFFAVRPEGSVSTLKIQRTERGDSAVYLCASSLGTAGAYNEQFFGPGTRLTVL.

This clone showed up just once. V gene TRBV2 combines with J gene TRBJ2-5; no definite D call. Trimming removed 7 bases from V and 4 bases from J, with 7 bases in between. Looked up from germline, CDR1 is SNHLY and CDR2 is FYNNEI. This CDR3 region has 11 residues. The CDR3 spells CASTLRETQYF. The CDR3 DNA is TGTGCCAGCACCCTTCGAGAGACCCAGTACTTC.

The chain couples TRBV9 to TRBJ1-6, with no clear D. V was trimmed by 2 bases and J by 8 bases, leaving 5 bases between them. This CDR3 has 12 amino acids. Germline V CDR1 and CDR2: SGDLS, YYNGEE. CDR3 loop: CASSVRDSPLHF. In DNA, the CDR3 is TGTGCCAGCAGCGTTCGGGATTCACCCCTCCACTTT.

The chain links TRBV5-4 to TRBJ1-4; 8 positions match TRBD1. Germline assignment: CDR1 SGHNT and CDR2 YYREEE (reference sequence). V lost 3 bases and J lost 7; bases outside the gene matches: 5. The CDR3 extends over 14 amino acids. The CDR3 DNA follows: TGTGCCAGCAGCTCTGGACAGGGAGGTGAAAAACTGTTTTTT. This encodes CASSSGQGGEKLFF. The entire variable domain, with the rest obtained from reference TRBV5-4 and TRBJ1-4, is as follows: ETGVTQSPTHLIKTRGQQVTLRCSSQSGHNTVSWYQQALGQGPQFIFQYYREEENGRGNFPPRFSGLQFPNYSSELNVNALELDDSALYLCASSSGQGGEKLFFGSGTQLSVL.

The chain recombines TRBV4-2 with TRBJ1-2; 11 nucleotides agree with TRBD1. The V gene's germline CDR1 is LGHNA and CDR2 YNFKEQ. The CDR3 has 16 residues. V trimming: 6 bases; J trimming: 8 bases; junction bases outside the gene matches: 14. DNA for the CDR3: TGTGCCAGCAGGACTTCCATCGGACAGGGGGCCTTGGGCTACACCTTC. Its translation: CASRTSIGQGALGYTF.

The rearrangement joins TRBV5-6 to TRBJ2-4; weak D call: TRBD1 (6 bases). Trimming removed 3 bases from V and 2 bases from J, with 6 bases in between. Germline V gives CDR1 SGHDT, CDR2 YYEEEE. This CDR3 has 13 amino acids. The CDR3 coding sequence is TGTGCCAGCAGCTGGGACACCAAAAACATTCAGTACTTC. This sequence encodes CASSWDTKNIQYF.

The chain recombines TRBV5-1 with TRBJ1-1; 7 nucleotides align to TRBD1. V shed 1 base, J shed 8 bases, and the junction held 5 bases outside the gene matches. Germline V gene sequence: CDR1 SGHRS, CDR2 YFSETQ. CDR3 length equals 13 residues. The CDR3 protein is CASSLPDRVEAFF. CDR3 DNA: TGCGCCAGCAGCTTGCCCGACAGGGTAGAAGCTTTCTTT.

CDR3 in amino acids: CAWTRFNIDGYTF. In nucleotides, the CDR3 is TGTGCCTGGACCCGGTTTAATATTGATGGCTACACCTTC. The rearrangement uses TRBV30 and TRBJ1-2; D unclear. Germline assignment: CDR1 GTSNPN and CDR2 SVGIG (reference sequence). The CDR3 runs to 13 residues. V was trimmed by 4 bases and J by 6 bases, leaving 15 bases between them.

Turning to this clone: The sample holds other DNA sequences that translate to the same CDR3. CDR3 nucleotides: TGTGCCAGCAGCAGGGGTTTGAACACTGAAGCTTTCTTT. As protein: CASSRGLNTEAFF. The rearrangement joins TRBV6-5 to TRBJ1-1; tentative D call: TRBD1 (6 bases). CDR3 size: 13 residues. Deletions cut 6 bases from V and 0 bases from J, with 8 bases between. CDR1 is MNHEY and CDR2 is SVGAGI in the germline V gene.

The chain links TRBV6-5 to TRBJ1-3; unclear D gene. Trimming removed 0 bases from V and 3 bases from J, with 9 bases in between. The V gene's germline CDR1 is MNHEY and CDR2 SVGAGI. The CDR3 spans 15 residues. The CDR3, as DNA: TGTGCCAGCAGTTACTCGCGGGTTATTGGAAACACCATATATTTT. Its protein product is CASSYSRVIGNTIYF.